This TCR beta chain was retrieved from a study of blood T cell repertoires in COVID-19. Across the study: Some COVID-19 samples were acute and others convalescent; all came from the United States, Italy and Spain. T cells, B-cell-depleted T cells, or PBMCs provided the cDNA or gDNA that served as material.

The data were produced by immunoSEQ multiplex PCR, yet TCRdb's version contains in-frame clones alone and is incomplete. The table records over 200,000 clones, around 90% of them present only once. CDR1 KGHSH and CDR2 LQKENI come from the germline V gene. Deletions cut 6 bases from V and 10 bases from J, with 21 bases between. The CDR3 has 14 residues. The gene calls are TRBV18 and TRBJ1-1; D is undetermined. The TCR sequence derives from a man in his thirties or forties who had been exposed to COVID-19. Sequencing was performed on PBMCs or T cells enriched from blood (not recorded which). CDR3 in amino acids: CASSPMMRELGAFF. In DNA, the CDR3 is TGTGCCAGCTCTCCCATGATGAGAGAGCTTGGAGCTTTCTTT.